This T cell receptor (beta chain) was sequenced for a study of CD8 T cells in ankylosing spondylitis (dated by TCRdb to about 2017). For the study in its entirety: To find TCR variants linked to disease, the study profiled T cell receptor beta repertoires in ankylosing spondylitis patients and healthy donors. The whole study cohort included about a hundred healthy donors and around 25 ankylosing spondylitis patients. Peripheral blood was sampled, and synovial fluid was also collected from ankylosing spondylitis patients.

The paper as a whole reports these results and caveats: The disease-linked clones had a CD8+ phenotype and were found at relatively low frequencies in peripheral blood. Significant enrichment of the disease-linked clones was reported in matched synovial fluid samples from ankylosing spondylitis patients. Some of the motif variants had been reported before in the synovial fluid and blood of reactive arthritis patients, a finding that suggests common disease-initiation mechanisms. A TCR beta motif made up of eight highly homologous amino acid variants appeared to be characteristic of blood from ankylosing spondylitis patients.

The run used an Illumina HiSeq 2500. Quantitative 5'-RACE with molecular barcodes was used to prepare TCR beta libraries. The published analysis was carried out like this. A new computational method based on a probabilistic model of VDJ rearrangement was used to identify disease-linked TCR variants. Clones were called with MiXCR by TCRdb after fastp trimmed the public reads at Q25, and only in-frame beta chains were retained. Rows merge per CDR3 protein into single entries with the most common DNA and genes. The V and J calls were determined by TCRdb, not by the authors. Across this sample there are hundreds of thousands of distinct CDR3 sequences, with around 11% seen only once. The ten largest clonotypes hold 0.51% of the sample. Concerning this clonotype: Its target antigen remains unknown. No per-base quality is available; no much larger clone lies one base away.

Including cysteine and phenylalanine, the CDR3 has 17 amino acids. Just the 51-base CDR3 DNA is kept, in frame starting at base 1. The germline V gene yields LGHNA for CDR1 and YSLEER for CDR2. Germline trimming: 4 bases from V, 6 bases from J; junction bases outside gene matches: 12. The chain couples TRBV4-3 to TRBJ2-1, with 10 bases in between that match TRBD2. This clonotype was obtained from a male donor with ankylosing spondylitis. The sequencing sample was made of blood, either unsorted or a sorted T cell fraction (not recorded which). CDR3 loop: CASSPRPGLAGVNEQFF. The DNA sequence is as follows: TGCGCCAGCAGCCCTCGCCCGGGGCTAGCGGGAGTCAATGAGCAGTTCTTC.